The 23 T cell receptor beta chains below all came from one sample that was sequenced in a study of cytomegalovirus exposure and HLA in healthy donors. Amplification used 60 Vbeta primers and 13 Jbeta primers. Some clones are missing from TCRdb's copy, which holds only in-frame ones; the method was immunoSEQ multiplex PCR. The sample contains about 200,000 clones, around 82% of which appear only once. Material for sequencing was PBMCs. The receptors come from a woman aged 25 to 39 in good health and CMV-seronegative.

The J gene is TRBJ1-1, the V gene TRBV30; 9 bases are shared with TRBD1. Trimming cost V 8 bases and J 10 bases; bases outside gene matches: 8. CDR1 GTSNPN and CDR2 SVGIG come from the germline V gene (reference sequence). This CDR3 region has 11 residues. CDR3 nucleotides: TGTGCCACGGGGACAGGGAGTGTAGCTTTCTTT. It encodes CATGTGSVAFF. The entire variable domain, with the rest obtained from reference TRBV30 and TRBJ1-1, is as follows: SQTIHQWPATLVQPVGSPLSLECTVEGTSNPNLYWYRQAAGRGLQLLFYSVGIGQISSEVPQNLSASRPQDRQFILSSKKLLLSDSGFYLCATGTGSVAFFGQGTRLTVV.

The chain has TRBV10-3 and TRBJ2-7; D gene ambiguous. Per germline, CDR1 ENHRY and CDR2 SYGVKD. There are 14 residues in the CDR3. The V end lost 6 bases, the J end lost 5 bases, and 17 bases lay between the germline ends. The CDR3 DNA is TGTGCCATCAGCCTTCTCCAGTTTCCCAACGAGCAGTACTTC. Its protein product is CAISLLQFPNEQYF.

The genes are TRBV9 and TRBJ1-4; 8 positions match TRBD1. Germline V gene data show CDR1 as SGDLS and CDR2 as YYNGEE. The CDR3 has 18 residues. After removal of 2 bases from V and 1 base from J, the junction contained 10 bases not matched to a gene. The CDR3 DNA is TGTGCCAGCAGCGTTGCTTCCGGGACAGGAGGAACTAATGAAAAACTGTTTTTT. This encodes CASSVASGTGGTNEKLFF.

The rearrangement links TRBV2 to TRBJ1-2, with D tentatively TRBD1 (6 bases). The germline CDR1 and CDR2 sequences are SNHLY and FYNNEI. V was clipped by 7 bases and J by 7 bases, with 16 bases between them. CDR3 length equals 13 residues. The CDR3 loop reads CASTYTGIRGYTF. The CDR3 coding sequence is TGTGCCAGCACCTATACAGGGATCCGTGGCTACACCTTC.

J is TRBJ2-1 and V is TRBV5-1, with 11 bases fitting TRBD1. CDR1 and CDR2 (germline): SGHRS, YFSETQ. V lost 7 bases to trimming and J lost 8 bases; unmatched junction nucleotides: 5. The CDR3 totals 13 residues. CDR3 loop: CASGRGQGDEQFF. CDR3 coding DNA: TGCGCCAGCGGCAGGGGACAGGGGGATGAGCAGTTCTTC.

This rearrangement joins TRBV30 to TRBJ2-4, with D perhaps matching TRBD2 (6 bases). The germline gives CDR1 GTSNPN, CDR2 SVGIG (reference sequence). With 4 bases removed from V and 0 bases from J, the gap between germline ends came to 7 bases. CDR3 length: 13 residues. Written as DNA, the CDR3 is TGTGCCTGGACGGGACTAGCCAAAAACATTCAGTACTTC. Translated: CAWTGLAKNIQYF.

CDR3 DNA sequence: TGTGCCAGCTCACCGCGTGGGGGAGGGAATCAGCCCCAGCATTTT. It encodes CASSPRGGGNQPQHF. V usage is TRBV18 and J usage is TRBJ1-5; D is perhaps TRBD1 (5 bases). Germline V gives CDR1 KGHSH, CDR2 LQKENI. The CDR3 runs to 15 residues. Trimming pared 3 bases from V and 4 bases from J, leaving 13 bases between.

The chain carries TRBV7-9 and TRBJ2-7; D is ambiguous. Trimming left V 1 base short and J 3 bases short, with 13 bases between. The germline V gene has CDR1 SEHNR and CDR2 FQNEAQ (reference sequence). This CDR3 is 15 amino acids long. CDR3 sequence reads: CASSLVGQVDYEQYF. CDR3 in DNA: TGTGCCAGCAGCTTAGTTGGTCAGGTTGACTACGAGCAGTACTTC.

This CDR3 is CASRSLLGADNQPQHF. The CDR3 DNA sequence: TGTGCCAGTCGATCTCTTTTGGGGGCCGACAATCAGCCCCAGCATTTT. The rearrangement uses TRBV19 and TRBJ1-5, with D maybe TRBD1 (6 bases). This CDR3 comprises 16 residues. Germline V lookup: CDR1 LNHDA, CDR2 SQIVND (reference sequence). Trimming shortened V by 8 bases and J by 3 bases, and 20 bases separated the two germline ends.

The CDR3 is CASSSPGRQGNQETQYF. The CDR3 nucleotides are TGTGCCAGCAGCTCACCAGGCAGACAGGGTAACCAAGAGACCCAGTACTTC. The V gene is TRBV7-8, the J gene TRBJ2-5; 7 bases align to TRBD1. V shed 4 bases, J shed 0 bases, and the junction held 11 bases outside the gene matches. Germline lookup yields CDR1 SGHVS and CDR2 FQNEAQ. The CDR3 sequence is 17 residues long.

This clone appeared once. The J gene is TRBJ2-3, the V gene TRBV28; tentative D call: TRBD1 (6 bases). With 3 bases removed from V and 4 bases from J, the gap between germline ends came to 8 bases. This CDR3 has 13 residues. CDR1 is MDHEN and CDR2 is SYDVKM in the germline V gene. The CDR3 sequence is CASSFSGADTQYF. The CDR3, as DNA: TGTGCCAGCAGTTTCTCAGGGGCAGATACGCAGTATTTT.

The chain recombines TRBV11-2 with TRBJ2-7; D not certain. Germline loops: CDR1 SGHAT, CDR2 FQNNGV. The CDR3 contains 13 residues. Trimming pared 0 bases from V and 4 bases from J, leaving 7 bases between. CDR3 protein: CASSLERVYEQYF. The CDR3 nucleotides are TGTGCCAGCAGCTTAGAACGCGTGTACGAGCAGTACTTC.

The table lists this clone with a count of one. The CDR3 DNA sequence: TGCGCCAGCAGTGAAATCGGAGGAAACTATGGCTACACCTTC. Its protein product is CASSEIGGNYGYTF. J is TRBJ1-2 and V is TRBV10-2; unclear D gene. The CDR3 covers 14 residues. The germline gives CDR1 WSHSY, CDR2 SAAADI. V gave up 3 bases and J gave up 2 bases, with 10 bases separating them.

The genes are TRBV10-1 and TRBJ2-3; D ambiguous. Germline V lookup: CDR1 WNHNN, CDR2 SYGVQD (reference sequence). CDR3 size: 13 residues. The V end lost 1 base, the J end lost 3 bases, and 5 bases lay between the germline ends. This CDR3 reads CASSEYMTDTQYF. The CDR3 DNA is TGCGCCAGCAGTGAGTATATGACAGATACGCAGTATTTT.

The V and J genes are TRBV5-1 and TRBJ2-5, with D maybe TRBD1 (5 bases). Trimming cost V 0 bases and J 4 bases, with 16 bases left between them. This CDR3 contains 16 residues. Germline loops: CDR1 SGHRS, CDR2 YFSETQ. CDR3 residues: CASSLEVSGNGETQYF. The CDR3 DNA reads TGCGCCAGCAGCTTGGAGGTTTCAGGGAATGGAGAGACCCAGTACTTC.

V gene TRBV7-2 combines with J gene TRBJ1-5; TRBD1 might be the D (6 bases). The CDR3 spans 15 residues. V was shortened by 1 base and J by 6 bases, with 13 bases between the two germline ends. Germline loops: CDR1 SGHTA, CDR2 FQGNSA. CDR3 nucleotide sequence: TGTGCCAGCAGCTTAGTACAGGGATCGGGTCAGCCCCAGCATTTT. Translated: CASSLVQGSGQPQHF.

This sequence joins TRBV5-4 and TRBJ2-2; 8 nucleotides agree with TRBD2. V was pared by 0 bases and J by 4 bases, with 5 bases of the junction left unmatched. The germline gives CDR1 SGHNT, CDR2 YYREEE (reference sequence). CDR3 length equals 16 residues. In nucleotides, the CDR3 is TGTGCCAGCAGCTTGGATAGCGGGACCCTCACCGGGGAGCTGTTTTTT. This translates into CASSLDSGTLTGELFF.

The rearrangement uses TRBV30 and TRBJ2-3, with D perhaps TRBD1 (6 bases). Trimming shortened V by 8 bases and J by 4 bases, and 25 bases separated the two germline ends. Per the germline V gene, CDR1 is GTSNPN and CDR2 is SVGIG (reference sequence). CDR3 length: 16 residues. Written as DNA, the CDR3 is TGTGCCCGGTCTGAGGACAGTACTTTTATTGCAGATACGCAGTATTTT. Translating gives CARSEDSTFIADTQYF.

Notes on this clone: Other DNA sequences of this sample code for an identical CDR3. This chain connects TRBV27 to TRBJ2-7; D remains ambiguous. Germline V gene lookup returns CDR1 MNHEY and CDR2 SMNVEV (reference sequence). Between the trimmed V and J ends, which lost 3 bases and 4 bases, there was a span of 4 bases. There are 11 residues in the CDR3. The CDR3 region has the DNA TGTGCCAGCAGTTTCGGTTACGAGCAGTACTTC. As protein: CASSFGYEQYF.

This chain connects TRBV30 to TRBJ2-4, with 11 bases that match TRBD2. The CDR3 consists of 14 residues. The germline gives CDR1 GTSNPN, CDR2 SVGIG (reference sequence). With V trimmed by 7 bases and J by 6 bases, 8 bases remained unmatched. CDR3 amino acids: CASDRGTSGNIQYF. As DNA, the CDR3 is TGTGCCTCAGACAGAGGGACTAGCGGAAACATTCAGTACTTC.

This chain joins TRBV19 and TRBJ1-5; D is unclear. Deletions cut 5 bases from V and 5 bases from J, with 16 bases between. CDR1 and CDR2 from the germline V gene are LNHDA and SQIVND (reference sequence). The CDR3 contains 15 residues. CDR3 nucleotides: TGTGCCAGTAGTGTGACTCGGGGTACGTATCAGCCCCAGCATTTT. It is translated as CASSVTRGTYQPQHF.

To note about this clone: A read error may account for a junction end that differs from germline. The chain joins TRBV19 to TRBJ2-1; TRBD2 agrees at 11 bases. Germline V CDR1 and CDR2: LNHDA, SQIVND (reference sequence). The CDR3 is 14 residues long. The CDR3 sequence: CASSMASGGPVLIF. The CDR3, as DNA: TGTGCCAGTAGTATGGCTAGCGGGGGGCCCGTTTTGATCTTC.

V is TRBV7-9 and J is TRBJ2-2; possibly TRBD2 for D (7 bases). The CDR3 is 16 residues long. Germline V gene lookup returns CDR1 SEHNR and CDR2 FQNEAQ (reference sequence). V was cut by 5 bases and J by 4 bases, with 17 bases left in between. CDR3 sequence (DNA): TGTGCCAGCAGCGAAGGGCGGGGGCTATTCACCGGGGAGCTGTTTTTT. Amino acid sequence: CASSEGRGLFTGELFF.